The 25 T cell receptor beta chains below were found in one sample sequenced in a study of blood T cells in healthy people across ages. It was with a sample-barcoded 5' primer and a J-beta primer mix that a second PCR of roughly 7 to 12 cycles was run. TCRdb processed the 5' RACE reads anew with MiXCR; each CDR3 protein has one entry. The sample carries 1.5 million to 2 million distinct CDR3 sequences, around half recorded once. Specimen: blood. The origin of the receptors is a woman aged 40 to 55 in good health.

V usage is TRBV9 and J usage is TRBJ1-4; a weak D match, TRBD1 (6 bases). This CDR3 is 14 amino acids long. CDR1 is SGDLS, CDR2 YYNGEE, per germline. Trimming left V 5 bases short and J 8 bases short, with 16 bases between. The CDR3 DNA is TGTGCCAGCAGTGCCCCAGGGGTGCGGGAAAAACTGTTTTTT. It is translated as CASSAPGVREKLFF. The variable domain in full, completed from reference TRBV9 and TRBJ1-4, reads DSGVTQTPKHLITATGQRVTLRCSPRSGDLSVYWYQQSLDQGLQFLIQYYNGEERAKGNILERFSAQQFPDLHSELNLSSLELGDSALYFCASSAPGVREKLFFGSGTQLSVL.

The chain has TRBV28 and TRBJ1-5; TRBD1 agrees at 7 bases. After removal of 5 bases from V and 2 bases from J, the junction contained 9 bases not matched to a gene. CDR1 is MDHEN and CDR2 is SYDVKM in the germline V gene. The CDR3 runs 16 residues. The CDR3, as DNA: TGTGCCAGCAGTGAGACAGGGTTTAATCGCAATCAGCCCCAGCATTTT. This encodes CASSETGFNRNQPQHF. The full variable domain, with the rest looked up from reference TRBV28 and TRBJ1-5, is DVKVTQSSRYLVKRTGEKVFLECVQDMDHENMFWYRQDPGLGLRLIYFSYDVKMKEKGDIPEGYSVSREKKERFSLILESASTNQTSMYLCASSETGFNRNQPQHFGDGTRLSIL.

The chain recombines TRBV10-2 with TRBJ2-5, with D possibly TRBD2 on 5 matching bases. CDR3 size: 11 residues. Per the germline V gene, CDR1 is WSHSY and CDR2 is SAAADI. V dropped 2 bases and J dropped 9 bases, with 7 bases sitting between them. The CDR3 DNA sequence: TGCGCCAGCAGTGAGGAGAGGGCCCAGTACTTC. Protein sequence: CASSEERAQYF.

J is TRBJ1-2 and V is TRBV20-1; perhaps TRBD1 as D (5 bases). CDR1 and CDR2 from the germline V gene are DFQATT and SNEGSKA (reference sequence). CDR3 length: 14 residues. V was trimmed by 0 bases and J by 1 base, leaving 9 bases between them. CDR3 nucleotides: TGCAGTGCTAGAGACGAGGGGCGTAACTATGGCTACACCTTC. It is translated as CSARDEGRNYGYTF.

This clonotype occurred a few times. The chain combines TRBV25-1 with TRBJ1-2; D is perhaps TRBD1 (6 bases). CDR1 is MGHDK and CDR2 is SYGVNS in the germline V gene. Trimming took off 3 bases at V and 0 bases at J, with 14 bases between the two ends. The CDR3 extends over 16 amino acids. The CDR3 DNA is TGTGCCAGCAGTGAGGACAGCTCCGTTGCTAACTATGGCTACACCTTC. Protein product: CASSEDSSVANYGYTF.

This chain uses TRBV6-1 with TRBJ2-1, with 8 nucleotides matching TRBD2. Germline V lookup: CDR1 MNHNS, CDR2 SASEGT. There are 14 residues in the CDR3. J was trimmed by 10 bases and V by 4 bases; bases with no gene match: 9. The CDR3 DNA reads as TGTGCCAGCAGTGTAGAGCGGGGGAGCGCGGAGCAGTTCTTC. Its protein product is CASSVERGSAEQFF.

The chain employs TRBV6-2 or TRBV6-3 and TRBJ1-1, with a tentative D call TRBD1 (5 bases). The ends were cut back, 6 bases at V and 0 bases at J, with 11 bases in the middle. CDR1 and CDR2 from the germline V gene are MNHEY and SVGEGT. CDR3 length: 14 amino acids. CDR3 loop: CASRRGLMNTEAFF. The CDR3 DNA sequence: TGTGCCAGCAGGAGGGGATTAATGAACACTGAAGCTTTCTTT.

This clonotype has just a few counts. In nucleotides, the CDR3 is TGTGCCAGCAGCGTAGGGGTGGGGAGCACAGATACGCAGTATTTT. As protein: CASSVGVGSTDTQYF. The chain carries TRBV9 and TRBJ2-3, with unresolved D. V lost 0 bases to trimming and J lost 0 bases, with 8 bases between them. This CDR3 region has 15 residues. Germline-derived CDR1 and CDR2 are SGDLS and YYNGEE.

This clonotype was seen just once. An end of the junction does not agree with germline; a read error may underlie this. This sequence joins TRBV7-7 and TRBJ2-1; D gene uncertain. This CDR3 comprises 13 residues. Germline V lookup: CDR1 SSHAT, CDR2 FNYEAQ (reference sequence). CDR3 nucleotide sequence: TGTGCTAGCAGCCCTACGGACGACGGTGAGCAGTTCTTC. Its protein is CASSPTDDGEQFF.

The CDR3 loop reads CASSANGDIQYF. The CDR3 coding sequence is TGTGCCAGCAGCGCCAATGGAGACATTCAGTACTTC. This sequence joins TRBV9 and TRBJ2-4; D gene ambiguous. V was cut by 3 bases and J by 8 bases, with 9 bases left in between. The CDR3 is made up of 12 amino acids. The germline V gene encodes CDR1 SGDLS and CDR2 YYNGEE.

This clonotype was counted between two and nine times. The chain links TRBV3-1 to TRBJ2-7; D uncertain. The length of the CDR3 is 13 residues. Germline CDR1 LGHDT, CDR2 YNNKEL (reference sequence). V dropped 1 base and J dropped 3 bases, with 7 bases sitting between them. The CDR3 is CASSQGSLYEQYF. DNA of the CDR3: TGTGCCAGCAGCCAAGGCAGCCTCTACGAGCAGTACTTC.

The table lists this clonotype with a few counts. V usage is TRBV5-1 and J usage is TRBJ2-1; the match to TRBD2 covers 7 bases. V lost 0 bases to trimming and J lost 6 bases; unmatched junction nucleotides: 12. Germline V gene lookup returns CDR1 SGHRS and CDR2 YFSETQ. CDR3 length equals 17 residues. Here the CDR3 reads CASSLGSGPGGINEQFF. The CDR3 nucleotides are TGCGCCAGCAGCTTGGGTTCAGGGCCCGGGGGGATCAATGAGCAGTTCTTC.

Concerning this clonotype itself: A much larger clone sits a single nucleotide away, making a read error possible. The rearrangement joins TRBV9 to TRBJ2-4, with D perhaps TRBD1 or TRBD2 (5 bases each). The end of the DNA fits TRBJ2-5 better, so the J call may be wrong. The germline V gene has CDR1 SGDLS and CDR2 YYNGEE. CDR3 length: 17 residues. CDR3 in amino acids: CASSVEGTPNGGETQYF. CDR3 DNA: TGTGCCAGCAGCGTAGAAGGGACGCCCAATGGTGGGGAGACCCAGTACTTC.

This chain joins TRBV5-6 and TRBJ1-5; D uncertain. The length of the CDR3 is 12 residues. Germline-derived CDR1 and CDR2 are SGHDT and YYEEEE. V gave up 4 bases and J gave up 9 bases, with 11 bases separating them. CDR3 coding DNA: TGTGCCAGCAGCCGTGGGGTGGGGCCCCAGCATTTT. Its translation is CASSRGVGPQHF.

This clonotype came up once. The chain combines TRBV7-2 with TRBJ2-3; TRBD2 is a possible D gene (6 bases). Between the trimmed V and J ends, which lost 2 bases and 6 bases, there was a span of 9 bases. The CDR3 is 13 residues long. Germline V lookup: CDR1 SGHTA, CDR2 FQGNSA. The DNA for the CDR3 is TGTGCCAGCAGCTTATGGAGGGAGGATACGCAGTATTTT. Encoded protein: CASSLWREDTQYF.

This clonotype was detected only a few times. V is TRBV15 and J is TRBJ2-3; tentative D call: TRBD1 (7 bases). This CDR3 contains 16 residues. The V and J ends lost 4 bases and 6 bases respectively, with 20 bases between them. Germline lookup yields CDR1 LNHNV and CDR2 YYDKDF (reference sequence). This chain's CDR3 is CATSKRQGGWVDTQYF. The CDR3, as DNA: TGTGCCACCAGCAAAAGACAGGGAGGATGGGTGGATACGCAGTATTTT.

The chain carries TRBV5-6 and TRBJ1-1; maybe TRBD1 (5 bases). V lost 5 bases and J 0 bases, leaving 11 bases between the germline ends. There are 14 residues in the CDR3. Germline assignment: CDR1 SGHDT and CDR2 YYEEEE. CDR3 nucleotides: TGTGCCAGCAGACCAGGGCCCATGAACACTGAAGCTTTCTTT. It codes for CASRPGPMNTEAFF.

The table lists this clonotype with a few counts. The gene calls are TRBV6-5 and TRBJ2-7; D is undetermined. V shed 3 bases and J shed 5 bases, with 17 bases lying between them. Per the germline V gene, CDR1 is MNHEY and CDR2 is SVGAGI. The CDR3 loop spans 15 amino acids. The CDR3 spells CASSYSAPQADEQYF. The CDR3 DNA reads as TGTGCCAGCAGTTATTCTGCCCCTCAGGCCGACGAGCAGTACTTC.

Only a few counts were recorded for this clonotype. V is TRBV20-1 and J is TRBJ2-3, with TRBD2 matching 12 bases. V lost 4 bases, J lost 6 bases, and 8 bases stayed unmatched. CDR1 is DFQATT, CDR2 SNEGSKA, per germline (reference sequence). The CDR3 is 15 amino acids. The CDR3 loop is CSATRLAGAPDTQYF. For the CDR3, the DNA is TGCAGTGCTACGAGACTAGCGGGGGCCCCGGATACGCAGTATTTT.

The CDR3 here is CASSSPRGGEYEQYF. For the CDR3, the DNA is TGTGCCAGCAGCTCCCCTCGGGGCGGGGAGTACGAGCAGTACTTC. V is TRBV7-2 and J is TRBJ2-7; a weak D match, TRBD2 (6 bases). The V end lost 4 bases, the J end lost 4 bases, and 17 bases lay between the germline ends. This CDR3 region has 15 residues. Germline CDR1 reads SGHTA; CDR2 reads FQGNSA.

With respect to this clonotype: A much larger clone differs by one base, so this may be a read error. The chain is built from TRBV4-1 and TRBJ2-5; D might be TRBD1 or TRBD2, each matching 5 bases. Per germline, CDR1 MGHRA and CDR2 YSYEKL. This CDR3 is built from 14 residues. DNA of the CDR3: TGCGCCAGCAGCCAAGCCGACTCCCTGGGGACCCAGTCCTTC. The encoded protein is CASSQADSLGTQSF.

The chain combines TRBV12-3 or TRBV12-4 with TRBJ2-5; D tentatively fits TRBD1 or TRBD2 (5 bases each). The CDR3 contains 14 residues. V lost 3 bases and J lost 5, with 13 bases in between. CDR3 sequence reads: CASSLPPRGETQYF. The CDR3 DNA follows: TGTGCCAGCAGTTTGCCTCCGAGGGGTGAGACCCAGTACTTC.

The rearrangement uses TRBV4-1 and TRBJ2-1; D is unresolved. CDR1 MGHRA and CDR2 YSYEKL come from the germline V gene. With 0 bases removed from V and 12 bases from J, the gap between germline ends came to 24 bases. The CDR3 has 17 amino acids. The CDR3 reads CASSQDRRTTEFIGQFF. Written as DNA, the CDR3 is TGCGCCAGCAGCCAAGATCGCCGCACGACCGAATTTATCGGGCAGTTCTTC.

This clonotype has just a few counts. This chain links TRBV10-3 with TRBJ2-7; D gene ambiguous. The CDR3 totals 16 residues. Trimming left V 3 bases short and J 1 base short, with 16 bases between. Germline loops: CDR1 ENHRY, CDR2 SYGVKD. The CDR3 loop is CAISDIGGSRSYEQYF. CDR3 in DNA: TGTGCCATCAGTGATATCGGCGGTTCCCGATCCTACGAGCAGTACTTC.

The rearrangement joins TRBV7-2 to TRBJ2-5; TRBD2 matches at 12 bases. V lost 0 bases, J lost 2 bases, and 7 bases stayed unmatched. CDR1 is SGHTA and CDR2 is FQGNSA in the germline V gene. The CDR3 runs to 18 residues. This CDR3 reads CASSLALAGGTTQETQYF. Written as DNA, the CDR3 is TGTGCCAGCAGCTTAGCACTAGCGGGGGGAACAACACAAGAGACCCAGTACTTC.